These T cell receptor beta chains were read from a single sample in a study. TCRdb analysed the 5' RACE reads with MiXCR anew, one entry per CDR3 protein. The repertoire holds just under 65,000 distinct CDR3 sequences, with less than 25% as singletons. The sequenced sample consisted of memory CD4+ T cells sorted from a lymph node. The receptors derive from a female donor with breast cancer. Both conserved end residues are part of each CDR3. Fields, in order: V gene, J gene, CDR3 length, clone size, D gene, CDR3 protein, CDR3 DNA. D genes are given only for firm matches. Rows may omit the clone size; those that give it use once, few, many or a size class.

TRBV5-1	TRBJ2-2	16	.	.	CASSLGGSERTGELFF	TGCGCCAGCAGCTTGGGGGGCAGCGAGCGAACCGGGGAGCTGTTTTTT
TRBV5-6	TRBJ2-5	13	.	.	CASSPAGRETQYF	TGTGCCAGCAGCCCCGCGGGGCGAGAGACCCAGTACTTC
TRBV12-3/TRBV12-4	TRBJ2-3	14	few	.	CASSFRLTADTQYF	TGTGCCAGCAGTTTTAGACTAACCGCAGATACGCAGTATTTT
TRBV11-3	TRBJ2-5	15	.	.	CASSQGPLRSETQYF	TGTGCCAGCAGCCAGGGACCGCTAAGGAGTGAGACCCAGTACTTC
TRBV3-1	TRBJ2-5	19	.	TRBD1	CASSARPGQGPGNQETQYF	TGTGCCAGCAGCGCTAGGCCAGGACAGGGCCCGGGAAACCAAGAGACCCAGTACTTC
TRBV10-2	TRBJ2-3	15	few	.	CASSELRVGTDTQYF	TGCGCCAGCAGTGAGTTGAGGGTAGGCACAGATACGCAGTATTTT
TRBV5-5	TRBJ1-3	15	.	.	CASSLRRISGNTIYF	TGTGCCAGCAGCTTGAGACGAATCTCTGGAAACACCATATATTTT
TRBV20-1	TRBJ1-1	12	many	.	CSAPERGTEAFF	TGCAGTGCTCCGGAACGTGGGACTGAAGCTTTCTTT
TRBV7-2	TRBJ2-6	15	few	TRBD2	CASSLREAGANVLTF	TGTGCCAGCAGCCTGCGGGAGGCTGGGGCCAACGTCCTGACTTTC
TRBV4-3	TRBJ1-1	15	many	TRBD1	CASSHTTDRAPEAFF	TGCGCCAGCAGCCACACCACCGACAGGGCCCCTGAAGCTTTCTTT
TRBV5-1	TRBJ1-4	17	few	TRBD1	CASSLVTGGSTNEKLFF	TGCGCCAGCAGCTTGGTAACAGGGGGCTCGACTAATGAAAAACTGTTTTTT
TRBV6-6	TRBJ1-3	12	.	.	CASSYREDTIYF	TGTGCCAGCAGTTATCGGGAGGACACCATATATTTT
TRBV12-3/TRBV12-4	TRBJ2-3	14	.	TRBD1	CASTQDRGADTQYF	TGTGCCAGCACACAGGACAGGGGGGCAGATACGCAGTATTTT
TRBV5-1	TRBJ1-5	15	.	.	CVSSSDGQPNQPQHF	TGCGTCAGCAGCTCGGACGGACAGCCCAATCAGCCCCAGCATTTT
TRBV6-5	TRBJ1-2	15	many	TRBD1	CASSYSGQGIYGYTF	TGTGCCAGCAGTTACTCGGGACAGGGCATCTATGGCTACACCTTC
TRBV6-5	TRBJ2-7	13	.	.	CASVGNRPYEQYF	TGTGCCAGCGTGGGCAATCGGCCCTACGAGCAGTACTTC
TRBV6-1	TRBJ2-5	14	.	.	CASGPRSARETQYF	TGTGCCAGCGGGCCCCGTTCGGCAAGAGAGACCCAGTACTTC
TRBV5-1	TRBJ2-1	14	few	.	CASSRVGDYNEQFF	TGCGCCAGCAGCCGGGTCGGGGATTACAATGAGCAGTTCTTC
TRBV6-5	TRBJ1-1	12	many	.	CASRRGRGEAFF	TGTGCCAGCAGACGTGGGAGAGGTGAAGCTTTCTTT
TRBV5-1	TRBJ1-4	16	.	TRBD1	CASSRGDRAEGEKLFF	TGCGCCAGCAGCCGGGGTGACAGGGCGGAAGGTGAAAAACTGTTTTTT
TRBV10-3	TRBJ1-1	11	many	.	CAIRNSTEAFF	TGTGCCATCAGGAACAGCACTGAAGCTTTCTTT
TRBV6-5	TRBJ2-1	14	few	.	CASSPSDLYNEQFF	TGTGCCAGCTCCCCTTCCGACCTCTACAATGAGCAGTTCTTC
TRBV7-9	TRBJ2-5	15	few	.	CASSLGRSLRETQYF	TGTGCCAGCAGCTTAGGCCGATCTCTCCGAGAGACCCAGTACTTC
TRBV6-1	TRBJ2-5	14	.	TRBD1	CASWGQGAGETQYF	TGTGCCAGCTGGGGACAGGGGGCAGGAGAGACCCAGTACTTC
TRBV2	TRBJ2-1	15	.	TRBD1	CASSDRDRAVNEQFF	TGTGCCAGCAGTGACCGGGACAGGGCGGTGAATGAGCAGTTCTTC
TRBV7-2	TRBJ2-5	12	medium-sized	.	CASSPARETQYF	TGTGCCAGCAGCCCCGCTAGAGAGACCCAGTACTTC
TRBV2	TRBJ1-1	13	.	.	CASSEGGMREAFF	TGTGCCAGCAGTGAGGGGGGGATGAGGGAAGCTTTCTTT
TRBV7-9	TRBJ1-1	15	many	.	CASSLDSHGNTEAFF	TGTGCCAGCAGCTTAGATTCACACGGGAACACTGAAGCTTTCTTT
TRBV20-1	TRBJ2-6	17	.	.	CSTRDQTAFLGANVLTF	TGCAGTACTAGAGATCAGACTGCTTTTCTGGGAGCCAACGTCCTGACTTTC
TRBV7-9	TRBJ1-4	15	.	.	CASSLAAWEDEKLFF	TGTGCCAGCAGCTTAGCCGCGTGGGAGGATGAAAAACTGTTTTTT
TRBV6-1	TRBJ1-5	15	.	.	CASRIGGGSNQPQHF	TGTGCCAGCAGGATAGGGGGGGGCAGCAATCAGCCCCAGCATTTT
TRBV28	TRBJ1-2	16	.	.	CASTTRGRGIGYGYTF	TGTGCCAGCACCACCCGGGGTCGGGGGATAGGCTATGGCTACACCTTC
TRBV15	TRBJ2-7	14	few	.	CATSRDPGVNEQYF	TGTGCCACCAGCAGAGACCCGGGGGTGAACGAGCAGTACTTC
TRBV20-1	TRBJ1-2	17	many	TRBD1	CSASEMGTGTGAYGYTF	TGCAGTGCTAGCGAAATGGGAACCGGGACAGGCGCATATGGCTACACCTTC
TRBV7-2	TRBJ2-3	15	.	.	CASTLTGEYGDTQYF	TGTGCCAGCACCCTAACTGGGGAGTACGGCGATACGCAGTATTTT
TRBV19	TRBJ2-2	16	few	TRBD1	CASSITPGQGTGELFF	TGTGCCAGTAGTATTACTCCGGGACAGGGAACCGGGGAGCTGTTTTTT
TRBV5-6	TRBJ1-1	14	.	TRBD1	CASRAGTGWGEAFF	TGTGCCAGCAGGGCCGGGACAGGGTGGGGAGAAGCTTTCTTT
TRBV29-1	TRBJ2-3	13	few	TRBD1	CSVDGQGSDTQYF	TGCAGCGTTGATGGACAGGGATCAGATACGCAGTATTTT
TRBV6-5	TRBJ2-2	14	many	TRBD2	CASQETSVFGELFF	TGTGCCAGCCAAGAGACTAGCGTCTTCGGGGAGCTGTTTTTT
TRBV7-2	TRBJ1-1	11	few	.	CASSSPGKAFF	TGTGCCAGCAGCTCCCCAGGTAAAGCTTTCTTT